Shown below are 4 T cell receptor beta chains from a single sample sequenced in a study of blood T cell repertoires in COVID-19. TCRdb's table, derived via immunoSEQ multiplex PCR, lists solely in-frame clones and lacks some. The table lists about 170,000 clones, approximately 90% of them singletons. The specimen sequenced was peripheral blood. Receptors were obtained from a man aged 50 or older who had recovered from COVID-19.

The rearrangement uses TRBV23-1 and TRBJ1-2; 10 bases align to TRBD1. TRBV23-1 is identified as an open reading frame with a role that is uncertain. This CDR3 is 16 amino acids long. V was pared by 7 bases and J by 4 bases, with 12 bases of the junction left unmatched. The CDR3 protein is CASTYRGGQGTYGYTF. CDR3 nucleotide sequence: TGCGCCAGCACCTATCGAGGGGGACAGGGGACCTATGGCTACACCTTC.

V is TRBV25-1 and J is TRBJ1-3; D gene ambiguous. V shed 3 bases and J shed 1 base, with 16 bases lying between them. The CDR3 contains 17 residues. CDR1 and CDR2 (germline): MGHDK, SYGVNS. The CDR3 region has the DNA TGTGCCAGCAGTGACGTAGGACCGGGAACGTCTGGAAACACCATATATTTT. Protein product: CASSDVGPGTSGNTIYF.

The rearrangement joins TRBV18 to TRBJ1-4; the match to TRBD1 covers 9 bases. Trimming at V came to 3 bases and at J to 7 bases, leaving 3 bases not matched to a gene. This CDR3 is built from 14 residues. Germline CDR1 KGHSH, CDR2 LQKENI. The CDR3 sequence: CASSPTGGREKLFF. CDR3 DNA sequence: TGTGCCAGCTCACCTACAGGGGGCCGTGAAAAACTGTTTTTT.

V and J are TRBV12-3 or TRBV12-4 and TRBJ1-1; weak D call: TRBD1 (5 bases). V lost 4 bases and J lost 1, with 7 bases in between. This CDR3 is 13 amino acids long. CDR3 region: CASSWTTNTEAFF. As DNA, the CDR3 is TGTGCCAGCAGTTGGACAACGAACACTGAAGCTTTCTTT.